This is a list of T cell receptor beta chains from one sample in a study of shared clonotypes between healthy human individuals. The assay was immunoSEQ multiplex PCR, and TCRdb's table has in-frame clones only and misses some. The sample has some 2 million clones; around 96% are singletons. The sample taken for sequencing was naive CD8+ T cells sorted from blood. Receptor source: a man aged 18-30 years in good health. Each CDR3 is given with its conserved first and last residue. Fields, in order: J gene, clone size, D gene, V gene, CDR3 DNA, CDR3 protein. D genes are given only for firm matches. A row's size may be missing; if present it is once, few, many or a size class.

TRBJ2-7 | . | . | TRBV13 | TGTGCCAGCAGCGGCGTCGGGACTGGTAAAGTAGAGCAGTACTTC | CASSGVGTGKVEQYF
TRBJ2-7 | . | . | TRBV13 | TGTGCCAGCAGCTTAGGCCCCGGAGGGGAATACGAGCAGTACTTC | CASSLGPGGEYEQYF
TRBJ1-1 | . | . | TRBV6-1 | TGTGCCAGCAGTGAGCTCTACGGGACATCTGACACTGAAGCTTTCTTT | CASSELYGTSDTEAFF
TRBJ2-7 | . | . | TRBV9 | TGTGCCAGCAGCGTAGGGACAACCTACGAGCAGTACTTC | CASSVGTTYEQYF
TRBJ2-7 | . | TRBD1 | TRBV6-4 | TGTGCCAGCAGTGTAGCGGGACAGGGGAGCGAGCAGTACTTC | CASSVAGQGSEQYF
TRBJ1-1 | . | TRBD1 | TRBV19 | TGTGCCAGTAGTATAGATCGGGAAGGGGGCGGCATGAACACTGAAGCTTTCTTT | CASSIDREGGGMNTEAFF
TRBJ2-2 | . | TRBD2 | TRBV15 | TGTGCCACCAGCAAGGTAGCGGGAGCGTTAACCGGGGAGCTGTTTTTT | CATSKVAGALTGELFF
TRBJ1-5 | . | . | TRBV19 | TGTGCCAGTAGTATTGTAACCGAGAAGAGCAATCAGCCCCAGCATTTT | CASSIVTEKSNQPQHF
TRBJ2-7 | . | . | TRBV28 | TGTGCCAGCAGTCCGGGGGTAAGCTCCTACGAGCAGTACTTC | CASSPGVSSYEQYF
TRBJ2-5 | once | . | TRBV7-2 | TGTGCCAGCAGCCCGGGTCGGGGGCAAGAGACCCAGTACTTC | CASSPGRGQETQYF
TRBJ2-7 | . | . | TRBV19 | TGTGCCAGTAGTACAGGGCTCATCTTCTACGAGCAGTACTTC | CASSTGLIFYEQYF
TRBJ2-3 | . | . | TRBV4-1 | TGCGCCAGCAGCCCTCTTCACTCGACAGGCACAGATACGCAGTATTTT | CASSPLHSTGTDTQYF
TRBJ2-3 | . | . | TRBV9 | TGTGCCAGCAGCCCTGCGGGAGATACGCAGTATTTT | CASSPAGDTQYF
TRBJ2-6 | . | . | TRBV27 | TGTGCCAGCAGTTTATTGGGAGGAACTGGGGCCAACGTCCTGACTTTC | CASSLLGGTGANVLTF
TRBJ2-5 | . | . | TRBV5-8 | TGTGCCAGCAGCTTGGGGCCGCCCCAAGAGACCCAGTACTTC | CASSLGPPQETQYF
TRBJ2-7 | . | . | TRBV19 | TGTGCCAGTAGTATAGCTACCGACTACGAGCAGTACTTC | CASSIATDYEQYF
TRBJ1-2 | . | . | TRBV5-8 | TGTGCCAGCAGCTACGACCCCGAGGGCCTCTATGGCTACACCTTC | CASSYDPEGLYGYTF
TRBJ1-2 | . | TRBD1 | TRBV19 | TGTGCCAGCCTACAGGGGGACTATGGCTACACCTTC | CASLQGDYGYTF
TRBJ2-7 | . | TRBD2 | TRBV4-1 | TGCGCCAGCAGCCAGAAGCGGGAGGGCCCCTACGAGCAGTACTTC | CASSQKREGPYEQYF
TRBJ1-1 | . | . | TRBV28 | TGTGCCAGCAGTTTAGCAGGGGAAAACACTGAAGCTTTCTTT | CASSLAGENTEAFF